Presented here are 31 T cell receptor beta chains from one specimen sequenced in a study of cytomegalovirus exposure and HLA in healthy donors. Primers included in the PCR were 60 Vbeta and 13 Jbeta primers. The repertoire was sequenced with immunoSEQ multiplex PCR; TCRdb's copy has only in-frame clones and lacks some. The sample lists some 160,000 clones, over 70% occurring once. Sequencing input: PBMCs. All receptors come from a man over 45 in good health and CMV-seropositive.

This rearrangement joins TRBV28 to TRBJ2-7; 7 bases map to TRBD2. The germline V gene encodes CDR1 MDHEN and CDR2 SYDVKM. The CDR3 is made up of 13 amino acids. With V trimmed by 8 bases and J by 4 bases, 8 bases remained unmatched. The CDR3 region is CASSAGGNYEQYF. For the CDR3, the DNA is TGTGCCAGCTCCGCCGGGGGGAATTACGAGCAGTACTTC.

The V and J genes are TRBV19 and TRBJ1-1, with unresolved D. The CDR3 has 14 residues. Germline V gives CDR1 LNHDA, CDR2 SQIVND (reference sequence). V gave up 5 bases and J gave up 6 bases, with 16 bases separating them. Here the CDR3 reads CASSFPGGRPEAFF. CDR3 nucleotides: TGTGCCAGTAGTTTCCCGGGAGGCCGGCCTGAAGCTTTCTTT.

V and J are TRBV15 and TRBJ2-1; TRBD2 matches at 11 bases. V lost 3 bases, J lost 8 bases, and 6 bases stayed unmatched. Germline CDR1 LNHNV, CDR2 YYDKDF (reference sequence). The CDR3 is made up of 15 amino acids. CDR3: CATSSYSGGADEQFF. The CDR3 DNA reads TGTGCCACCAGCAGTTATAGCGGGGGGGCCGATGAGCAGTTCTTC.

The V and J genes are TRBV7-6 and TRBJ2-7, with D hard to call. This CDR3 is 14 amino acids long. CDR1 is SGHVS, CDR2 FNYEAQ, per germline. With 3 bases removed from V and 6 bases from J, the gap between germline ends came to 15 bases. CDR3 in amino acids: CASSFYPRSGEQYF. Here the CDR3 DNA reads TGTGCCAGCAGCTTCTATCCCCGTTCGGGCGAGCAGTACTTC.

The chain joins TRBV1 to TRBJ1-1; whether TRBD1, the table's D call, matches the DNA was not checked. TRBV1 is a pseudogene segment. The length of the CDR3 is 16 residues. CDR3 protein: CTSSPPGHRKNTEAFF. The CDR3 DNA is TGCACCAGCAGCCCACCGGGACACAGAAAGAACACTGAAGCTTTCTTT.

This clone was counted a few times. The V and J genes are TRBV5-1 and TRBJ2-7; D may be TRBD2 (6 bases). In germline, CDR1 is SGHRS, CDR2 YFSETQ. With 4 bases removed from V and 3 bases from J, the gap between germline ends came to 14 bases. CDR3 length: 14 residues. The CDR3 sequence is CASSRDSSNYEQYF. The CDR3, as DNA: TGCGCCAGCAGCCGGGACTCCAGCAACTACGAGCAGTACTTC.

This sequence joins TRBV6-1 and TRBJ2-3; tentative D call: TRBD2 (5 bases). From germline, CDR1 is MNHNS and CDR2 SASEGT. Deletions cut 6 bases from V and 1 base from J, with 11 bases between. There are 14 residues in the CDR3. The CDR3 sequence is CASSLLGGTDTQYF. The CDR3 nucleotides read TGTGCCAGCAGCCTACTAGGTGGCACAGATACGCAGTATTTT.

The genes are TRBV2 and TRBJ2-1; the match to TRBD2 covers 11 bases. Looked up from germline, CDR1 is SNHLY and CDR2 is FYNNEI. The CDR3 extends over 16 amino acids. V lost 5 bases, J lost 6 bases, and 9 bases stayed unmatched. Here the CDR3 reads CASSQETSGTGNEQFF. The CDR3 coding sequence is TGTGCCAGCAGTCAGGAGACTAGCGGGACGGGCAATGAGCAGTTCTTC.

The chain has TRBV10-3 and TRBJ2-1; 10 bases fit TRBD1. The CDR3 loop spans 12 amino acids. The ends lost 11 bases at V and 13 bases at J; junction bases unmatched: 11. Looked up from germline, CDR1 is ENHRY and CDR2 is SYGVKD. The CDR3 reads CASQDRGYYQFF. The CDR3 nucleotides are TGTGCCTCACAGGACAGGGGGTATTACCAGTTCTTC.

This chain links TRBV2 with TRBJ2-7, with D perhaps matching TRBD1 (6 bases). V was shortened by 11 bases and J by 1 base, with 15 bases between the two germline ends. Germline V gives CDR1 SNHLY, CDR2 FYNNEI. This CDR3 has 13 residues. CDR3 in amino acids: CAGGGQGSYEQYF. CDR3 bases: TGTGCCGGTGGGGGACAAGGGTCCTACGAGCAGTACTTC. Full variable domain (missing parts from reference TRBV2 and TRBJ2-7): EPEVTQTPSHQVTQMGQEVILRCVPISNHLYFYWYRQILGQKVEFLVSFYNNEISEKSEIFDDQFSVERPDGSNFTLKIRSTKLEDSAMYFCAGGGQGSYEQYFGPGTRLTVT.

V usage is TRBV19 and J usage is TRBJ1-1; 9 bases are shared with TRBD1. There are 13 residues in the CDR3. The V gene end was trimmed by 5 bases and the J gene end by 11 bases; junction bases not matched to a gene: 9. CDR1 is LNHDA and CDR2 is SQIVND in the germline V gene (reference sequence). CDR3 in amino acids: CASSPRTGVVAFF. CDR3 nucleotides: TGTGCCAGTAGTCCTCGGACAGGGGTAGTCGCTTTCTTT.

The J gene is TRBJ2-5, the V gene TRBV4-2; D is perhaps TRBD2 (7 bases). Per germline, CDR1 LGHNA and CDR2 YNFKEQ. This CDR3 has 17 amino acids. The V gene lost 2 bases and the J gene lost 2 bases, with 18 bases spanning the gap. The CDR3 DNA reads TGTGCCAGCAGCCAACCGTGGGGGCGGGGGACACAAGAGACCCAGTACTTC. Translating it yields CASSQPWGRGTQETQYF.

The rearrangement links TRBV30 to TRBJ1-3; D might be TRBD1 (6 bases). Trimming shortened V by 5 bases and J by 0 bases, and 14 bases separated the two germline ends. Germline-derived CDR1 and CDR2 are GTSNPN and SVGIG (reference sequence). The CDR3 contains 15 residues. CDR3 sequence reads: CAWGARGFSGNTIYF. CDR3 coding DNA: TGTGCCTGGGGGGCCAGGGGATTCTCTGGAAACACCATATATTTT.

The rearrangement joins TRBV29-1 to TRBJ1-1; 7 bases align to TRBD1. The CDR3 has 13 residues. Germline loops: CDR1 SQVTM, CDR2 ANQGSEA. V was clipped by 7 bases and J by 0 bases; unmatched bases: 5. The CDR3: CSAKGALNTEAFF. The CDR3 DNA is TGCAGCGCCAAGGGGGCTCTGAACACTGAAGCTTTCTTT.

This clone has just one count. V usage is TRBV6-6 and J usage is TRBJ2-7; 8 bases are shared with TRBD1. V was pared by 0 bases and J by 2 bases, with 6 bases of the junction left unmatched. The germline gives CDR1 MNHNY, CDR2 SVGAGI (reference sequence). CDR3 length equals 16 residues. The CDR3 protein is CASSYSGTGRAYEQYF. DNA of the CDR3: TGTGCCAGCAGTTACTCCGGGACAGGTAGAGCCTACGAGCAGTACTTC.

Here the CDR3 DNA reads TGTGCCAGCAGCTTAAGCGGCAATAGCAATCAGCCCCAGCATTTT. Protein product: CASSLSGNSNQPQHF. The chain combines TRBV7-6 with TRBJ1-5; D ambiguous. Per germline, CDR1 SGHVS and CDR2 FNYEAQ. The V and J ends lost 2 bases and 0 bases respectively, with 8 bases between them. This CDR3 spans 15 amino acids. Looking up the rest from reference TRBV7-6 and TRBJ1-5 gives the full variable domain: GAGVSQSPRYKVTKRGQDVALRCDPISGHVSLYWYRQALGQGPEFLTYFNYEAQQDKSGLPNDRFSAERPEGSISTLTIQRTEQRDSAMYRCASSLSGNSNQPQHFGDGTRLSIL.

This chain connects TRBV27 to TRBJ2-5, with 11 bases that match TRBD2. J gave up 2 bases and V 0 bases, and 14 bases lay outside the gene matches. CDR3 length: 20 amino acids. The germline V gene has CDR1 MNHEY and CDR2 SMNVEV (reference sequence). CDR3 sequence: CASSLSSGEGTSGPQETQYF. CDR3 sequence (DNA): TGTGCCAGCAGTTTATCGTCAGGCGAGGGGACTAGCGGCCCGCAAGAGACCCAGTACTTC.

The chain combines TRBV5-1 with TRBJ2-1; weak D call: TRBD2 (6 bases). The CDR3 consists of 15 residues. Germline-derived CDR1 and CDR2 are SGHRS and YFSETQ. Trimming removed 4 bases from V and 2 bases from J, with 13 bases in between. CDR3 sequence reads: CASSLTGVTYNEQFF. For the CDR3, the DNA is TGCGCCAGCAGCCTGACGGGGGTTACCTACAATGAGCAGTTCTTC.

This chain links TRBV10-3 with TRBJ2-2; 8 bases line up with TRBD2. This CDR3 contains 15 residues. Trimming at V came to 8 bases and at J to 2 bases, leaving 7 bases not matched to a gene. The germline gives CDR1 ENHRY, CDR2 SYGVKD. The CDR3 DNA is TGTGCCATCCCCTTGGTAGCGGGAAACACCGGGGAGCTGTTTTTT. Encoded protein: CAIPLVAGNTGELFF.

This chain links TRBV19 with TRBJ1-2; no clear D. CDR1 is LNHDA, CDR2 SQIVND, per germline (reference sequence). The CDR3 runs 14 residues. Between the trimmed V and J ends, which lost 5 bases and 4 bases, there was a span of 14 bases. The CDR3 here is CASSSREASYGYTF. The CDR3, as DNA: TGTGCCAGTAGTTCCCGGGAAGCTTCCTATGGCTACACCTTC.

Worth noting for this clone: In the same sample, other DNA sequences code for this CDR3. The gene calls are TRBV2 and TRBJ2-7; D ambiguous. CDR3 length equals 11 residues. Germline V gene sequence: CDR1 SNHLY, CDR2 FYNNEI. Trimming cost V 4 bases and J 4 bases, with 5 bases left between them. For the CDR3, the DNA is TGTGCCAGCAGTGTAGAATACGAGCAGTACTTC. Protein sequence: CASSVEYEQYF.

The chain joins TRBV5-1 to TRBJ2-5, with 7 bases identical to TRBD2. This CDR3 is built from 14 residues. Germline CDR1 and CDR2: SGHRS and YFSETQ. V was pared by 3 bases and J by 1 base, with 3 bases of the junction left unmatched. The CDR3 reads CASSSRLAQETQYF. Here the CDR3 DNA reads TGCGCCAGCAGCTCCCGACTAGCCCAAGAGACCCAGTACTTC.

This clone was observed a single time. The gene calls are TRBV6-6 and TRBJ2-7, with 8 bases that match TRBD2. J was trimmed by 2 bases and V by 5 bases; bases with no gene match: 8. The CDR3 loop spans 15 amino acids. Germline-derived CDR1 and CDR2 are MNHNY and SVGAGI (reference sequence). In DNA, the CDR3 is TGTGCCAGCAGTGCCGGGACTAGATTACCCTACGAGCAGTACTTC. Its translation is CASSAGTRLPYEQYF.

The chain combines TRBV19 with TRBJ1-1, with D perhaps TRBD1 (6 bases). The CDR3 is 14 residues long. The V end lost 6 bases, the J end lost 0 bases, and 11 bases lay between the germline ends. Germline CDR1 and CDR2: LNHDA and SQIVND (reference sequence). The CDR3 loop reads CASRDRQVNTEAFF. The CDR3 region has the DNA TGTGCCAGTAGGGACCGACAGGTGAACACTGAAGCTTTCTTT.

The chain carries TRBV30 and TRBJ1-1; D is perhaps TRBD1 (6 bases). The germline V and J ends were trimmed by 2 bases and 6 bases, with 16 bases remaining between them. The CDR3 is 14 residues long. Per germline, CDR1 GTSNPN and CDR2 SVGIG (reference sequence). The CDR3 DNA is TGTGCCTGGAGTCTGGGGCAGGGGTTCGCTGAAGCTTTCTTT. Residues: CAWSLGQGFAEAFF.

The gene calls are TRBV5-1 and TRBJ2-3, with 7 bases lining up with TRBD1. V lost 4 bases to trimming and J lost 5 bases; unmatched junction nucleotides: 7. The germline V gene encodes CDR1 SGHRS and CDR2 YFSETQ. There are 14 residues in the CDR3. CDR3 DNA sequence: TGCGCCAGCAGCAACGGACAGGTGGGAGATACGCAGTATTTT. Amino acids: CASSNGQVGDTQYF. Full variable domain (missing parts from reference TRBV5-1 and TRBJ2-3): KAGVTQTPRYLIKTRGQQVTLSCSPISGHRSVSWYQQTPGQGLQFLFEYFSETQRNKGNFPGRFSGRQFSNSRSEMNVSTLELGDSALYLCASSNGQVGDTQYFGPGTRLTVL.

This clone was found once. The chain uses TRBV9 and TRBJ2-1; a possible D gene is TRBD1 (5 bases). Germline V gene sequence: CDR1 SGDLS, CDR2 YYNGEE. CDR3 length: 14 amino acids. The V end was cut by 4 bases, the J end by 7 bases, with 15 bases between. The CDR3 region has the DNA TGTGCCAGCAGCTCCCTCAGACAGAGAAATGAGCAGTTCTTC. Residues: CASSSLRQRNEQFF.

The chain joins TRBV14 to TRBJ2-7, with 7 bases matching TRBD1. The CDR3 is made up of 13 amino acids. Unmatched junction bases numbered 7, after V lost 5 bases and J lost 6 bases. Germline assignment: CDR1 SGHDN and CDR2 FVKESK. The CDR3, as DNA: TGTGCCAGCAGCTATGACAGGGTCGGCGAGCAGTACTTC. Protein product: CASSYDRVGEQYF.

V and J are TRBV29-1 and TRBJ1-1; D gene uncertain. Germline V gene data show CDR1 as SQVTM and CDR2 as ANQGSEA. This CDR3 comprises 13 residues. The V gene lost 5 bases and the J gene lost 0 bases, with 10 bases spanning the gap. CDR3 sequence reads: CSVKTQLNTEAFF. DNA for the CDR3: TGCAGCGTTAAAACACAATTGAACACTGAAGCTTTCTTT.

In this sample, this clone turned up a few times. This chain uses TRBV2 with TRBJ1-4, with 7 bases matching TRBD1. V trimming: 5 bases; J trimming: 5 bases; junction bases outside the gene matches: 2. The CDR3 loop spans 13 amino acids. Germline lookup yields CDR1 SNHLY and CDR2 FYNNEI. CDR3 coding DNA: TGTGCCAGCAGTAGACAGGGCAATGAAAAACTGTTTTTT. Its translation: CASSRQGNEKLFF.

The chain combines TRBV28 with TRBJ2-7, with 9 bases that match TRBD1. Trimming cost V 4 bases and J 4 bases; bases outside gene matches: 11. The CDR3 length is 16 residues. Germline CDR1 MDHEN, CDR2 SYDVKM. Written as DNA, the CDR3 is TGTGCCAGCAGTTCTCCCGCGGGACAGGGTTCTTACGAGCAGTACTTC. It is translated as CASSSPAGQGSYEQYF.